The present entry profiles one TCR beta chain with its context. MiXCR was run by TCRdb on the RT-PCR reads, yielding one entry per CDR3 protein. The profile shows about 780,000 distinct CDR3 sequences, about a fifth of them singletons. The sample belongs to a study of response to subunit inactivated influenza vaccine. V was clipped by 6 bases and J by 6 bases, with 15 bases between them. In germline, CDR1 is MDHEN, CDR2 SYDVKM. The CDR3 loop spans 14 amino acids. This chain uses TRBV28 with TRBJ2-4, with TRBD1 as a possible D gene (6 bases). The sequencing here drew on PBMCs from blood, taken roughly 5 days after vaccination. The TCR sequence derives from a man aged 45 to 65 who received an inactivated influenza vaccine. The CDR3 loop is CASRTGFGRNIQYF. Here the CDR3 DNA reads TGTGCCAGCAGAACAGGGTTTGGAAGAAACATTCAGTACTTC.